The entry that follows covers one T cell receptor beta chain sequence. What this receptor recognizes is not known. No qualities accompany the bases; no much larger clone lies one base away. TCRbeta CDR3 regions were amplified from genomic DNA by means of the immunoSEQ Assay, a bias-controlled multiplex PCR. The original methods were these. The number of nucleated cells in each sample was estimated from the amplification of reference gene primers within the assay. To quantify the absolute abundance of each unique TCRbeta CDR3 rearrangement, sequence reads were collapsed and filtered. For each sample, productive Simpson clonality was calculated by taking the square root of Simpson's diversity index across productive rearrangements. TCRdb took this table from immuneACCESS and kept in-frame rearrangements with V and J called. Such tables lack part of the clones; where checked against another copy, unresolved V genes explain under half of the gap, and the rest is unexplained. V and J calls plus clone size are reproduced from that table; the DNA served to infer D and trimming. The sample records 150,000 to 200,000 clones, 80% to 90% of which are singletons. The ten largest clones represent roughly 8% of the sample.

The record originates from a study of blood T cell repertoires in COVID-19 (dated by TCRdb to the early 2020s). Background for the entire study: Samples covering the acute and convalescent phases of COVID-19 were provided by collaborators in the United States, Italy and Spain. Where HLA class I and class II types were available, the types were taken from metadata supplied by the sample provider, not from assay-based typing. The repertoires were released in a freely available public database intended as a resource for research on the immune response to SARS-CoV-2. Subjects who had been exposed to COVID-19, were actively infected with it, or had recovered from it provided the deeply sampled blood TCRbeta repertoires that made up the dataset. Samples came from the ongoing ImmuneRACE study (first 160 participants) plus 1,254 subjects from 6 global collaborators. The prospective study material was composed of cDNA or gDNA derived from T cells, B-cell-depleted T cells, or PBMCs. A de-identified subject ID, COVID-19 status, age in years and sex were almost always included in the sample metadata. The paper as a whole reports these results and caveats: The quantity of clinical and demographic metadata differed by source and by participant and was supplied without curation.

The collaborating institutions used their own protocols to collect whole blood in K2EDTA tubes. For TCRbeta analysis, collaborators shipped samples in one of three forms: frozen whole blood, isolated PBMCs, or DNA extracted from either of those sample types. Sequenced: peripheral blood. The clonotype originates from a man between 60 and 75 years old with acute or convalescent COVID-19.

The DNA sequence is TGTGCCAGCAGAACCGGGACAGGGCCTATGAACACTGAAGCTTTCTTT. It translates as CASRTGTGPMNTEAFF. The chain links TRBV27 with TRBJ1-1, and 9 junctional nucleotides match TRBD1. The CDR3 sequence holds 16 residues, the cysteine and phenylalanine included. The read is trimmed to its CDR3 DNA, 48 bases read in frame from base 1. Germline trimming amounts to 6 bases on V and 0 bases on J, with 8 as the count of junction bases outside the gene matches. Looking up the germline V gene (reference sequence) yields CDR1 MNHEY and CDR2 SMNVEV.